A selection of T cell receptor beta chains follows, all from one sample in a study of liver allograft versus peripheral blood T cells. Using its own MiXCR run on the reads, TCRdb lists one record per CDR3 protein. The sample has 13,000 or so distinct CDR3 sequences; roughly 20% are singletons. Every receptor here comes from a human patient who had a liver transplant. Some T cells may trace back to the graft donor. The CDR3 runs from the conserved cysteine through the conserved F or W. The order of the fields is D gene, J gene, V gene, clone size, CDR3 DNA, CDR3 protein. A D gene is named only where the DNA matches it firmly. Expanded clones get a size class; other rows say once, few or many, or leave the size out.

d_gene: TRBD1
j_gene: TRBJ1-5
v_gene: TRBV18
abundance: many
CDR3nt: TGTGCCAGCTTGACAGGGAACAATCAGCCCCAGCATTTT
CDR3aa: CASLTGNNQPQHF

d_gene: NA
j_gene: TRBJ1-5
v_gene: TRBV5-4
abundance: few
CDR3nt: TGTGCCAGCAGCCCGGACCAGGGGAATCAGCCCCAGCATTTT
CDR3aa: CASSPDQGNQPQHF

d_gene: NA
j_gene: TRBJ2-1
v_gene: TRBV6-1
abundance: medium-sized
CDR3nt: TGTGCCAGCAGTCCTGGTTTAGGGAGCTCCCCCTACAATGAGCAGTTCTTC
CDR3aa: CASSPGLGSSPYNEQFF

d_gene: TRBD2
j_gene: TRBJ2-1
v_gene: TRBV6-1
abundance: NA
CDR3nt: TGTGCCATCAGTGAGCCTAGCGGGGAGAAAGGGGAGAAGGGCTTC
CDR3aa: CAISEPSGEKGEKGF

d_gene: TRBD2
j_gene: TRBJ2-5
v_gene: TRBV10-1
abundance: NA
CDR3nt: TGCGCCAGCAGTGAGACGCCAGCGGGGAGCTCTTGCGGCCAAGAGACCCAGTACTTC
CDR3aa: CASSETPAGSSCGQETQYF

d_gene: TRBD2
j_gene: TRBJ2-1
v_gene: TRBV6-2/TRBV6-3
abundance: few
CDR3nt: TGTGCCAGCAGTTCCCTAGCGGGTACGCAGAATGAGCAGTTCTTC
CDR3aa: CASSSLAGTQNEQFF

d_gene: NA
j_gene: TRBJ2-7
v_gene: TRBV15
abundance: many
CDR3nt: TGTGCCACCAGCAGGGACGGCTACGAGCAGTACTTC
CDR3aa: CATSRDGYEQYF

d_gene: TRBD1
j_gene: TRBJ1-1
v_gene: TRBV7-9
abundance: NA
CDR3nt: TGTGCCAGCAGCTTAGCAGGGACAGGTCCCTCGAACACTGAAGCTTTCTTT
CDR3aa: CASSLAGTGPSNTEAFF

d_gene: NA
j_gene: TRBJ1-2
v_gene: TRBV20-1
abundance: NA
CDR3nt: TGCAGTGCTAGAGGACAGGTTCGGCATGGCTACACCTTC
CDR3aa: CSARGQVRHGYTF

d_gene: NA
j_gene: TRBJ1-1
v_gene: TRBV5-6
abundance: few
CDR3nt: TGTGCCAGCAGCCCGGGAGAGACAGGGAACACTGAAGCTTTCTTT
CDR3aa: CASSPGETGNTEAFF

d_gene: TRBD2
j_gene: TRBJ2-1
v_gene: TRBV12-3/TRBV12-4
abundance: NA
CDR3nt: TGTGCCAGCAGTTTGAGGGGCGGGAGCCATCCCTTCAATGAGCAGTTCTTC
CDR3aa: CASSLRGGSHPFNEQFF

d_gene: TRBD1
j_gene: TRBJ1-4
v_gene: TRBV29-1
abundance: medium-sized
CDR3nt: TGCAGCGTGGTCAGGACAGGGGATGAAAAACTGTTTTTT
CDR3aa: CSVVRTGDEKLFF

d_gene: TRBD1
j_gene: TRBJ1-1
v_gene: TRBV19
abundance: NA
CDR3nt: TGTGCCAGTAGCAGACAGGGGTTAGGCACTGAAGCTTTCTTT
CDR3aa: CASSRQGLGTEAFF